This T cell receptor beta chain was documented in a study of T cells in Graves' hyperthyroidism and ophthalmopathy. Used for diagnoses were clinical symptoms, serum thyroxine and TRAb, thyroid ultrasound and orbital computed tomography. This CDR3 is built from 15 residues. Deletions cut 5 bases from V and 4 bases from J, with 14 bases between. The germline CDR1 and CDR2 sequences are SGHVS and FQNEAQ. Ten or more counts support this clonotype. Its target is unknown. Amplified TCR beta CDR3 regions came from RNA transcripts. First-round RT-PCR of the TCR CDR3 relied on the HTBI primer set. TCRdb used MiXCR to reprocess the multiplex PCR reads, holding one entry per CDR3 protein. This table holds about 570,000 distinct CDR3 sequences, more than 45% found once. Study results and caveats: Also found in blood were most expanded thyroid clonotypes above 0.001. The model forecast ophthalmopathy, anticipating it by a median approximately 6.1 months before onset. Ophthalmopathy stood apart from stable hyperthyroidism in a 13 V-J model.

The sequenced material came from peripheral blood or thyroid tissue (not recorded which). The sequence derives from an adult woman with Graves' disease, either hyperthyroidism or ophthalmopathy (not recorded which). This chain links TRBV7-8 with TRBJ1-4; tentative D call: TRBD1 (6 bases). CDR3 DNA sequence: TGTGCCAGCAGCCCAGACAGGCTACGTAATGAAAAACTGTTTTTT. It codes for CASSPDRLRNEKLFF. The variable domain in full, with the rest retrieved from reference TRBV7-8 and TRBJ1-4, is GAGVSQSPRYKVAKRGQDVALRCDPISGHVSLFWYQQALGQGPEFLTYFQNEAQLDKSGLPSDRFFAERPEGSVSTLKIQRTQQEDSAVYLCASSPDRLRNEKLFFGSGTQLSVL.